This TCR beta chain comes out of a study of CD8+ T cells in alopecia areata. Treatment described: oral pan-JAK inhibitor, 5-10 mg twice daily. Following RNA extraction, reverse transcription yielded cDNA that acted as the sequencing template. Produced via immunoSEQ multiplex PCR; TCRdb's table is partial and in-frame only. The sample shows about 210,000 clones, around three fifths of them seen only once. Germline V gene data show CDR1 as GTSNPN and CDR2 as SVGIG (reference sequence). The ends were cut back, 2 bases at V and 4 bases at J, with 8 bases in the middle. CDR3 length equals 12 residues. This sequence joins TRBV30 and TRBJ1-2; D unclear. This TCR came from a human donor with alopecia areata. The material was CD4+ T cells sorted from blood, obtained at week 4, from a patient treated with tofacitinib. CDR3 residues: CAWSQETYGYTF. CDR3 DNA sequence: TGTGCCTGGAGTCAGGAGACCTATGGCTACACCTTC.